This T cell receptor (beta chain) was recovered during a study of blood T cell repertoires in COVID-19. Looking at the study overall: T cells, B-cell-depleted T cells, or PBMCs provided the cDNA or gDNA that served as material.

Original data processing: Researchers report that nucleated cell counts were estimated from reference gene primer amplification. Produced via immunoSEQ multiplex PCR; TCRdb's table is partial and in-frame only. V and J calls and clone size follow that table, whereas D and trimming were derived from the DNA. The sample has 250,000 to 300,000 clones, around 82% seen once. The germline V gene encodes CDR1 SGDLS and CDR2 YYNGEE. The ends lost 4 bases at V and 2 bases at J; junction bases unmatched: 5. This CDR3 has 14 amino acids. The participants were between about 18 and 90 years old and came from fewer than 25 US areas. All recovered Cohort 3 donors got two negative PCRs, got clearance, or saw symptom resolution.

The chain combines TRBV9 with TRBJ2-7, with TRBD2 matching 8 bases. Sample: PBMCs or T cells enriched from blood (not recorded which). The clonotype originates from a man aged 45-65 years who had recovered from COVID-19. The CDR3 coding sequence is TGTGCCAGCAGCCGAGGGGGACTAGCCTACGAGCAGTACTTC. Translating gives CASSRGGLAYEQYF.